This T cell receptor beta chain was sequenced in a study of OX40 agonist ivuxolimab in advanced cancers. Clones were sequenced by immunoSEQ multiplex PCR, and TCRdb holds only the in-frame ones, with some missing. In the table there are approximately 50,000 clones, 70% to 90% of which are singletons. Trimming shortened V by 1 base and J by 0 bases, and 9 bases separated the two germline ends. There are 15 residues in the CDR3. Germline V lookup: CDR1 SGHVS, CDR2 FNYEAQ. The sequence was collected from an adult with an advanced solid tumor such as melanoma, head and neck, liver or kidney cancer. Sample: CD4+ or CD8+ T cells sorted from blood, taken in a trial of the OX40 agonist ivuxolimab. The chain links TRBV7-6 to TRBJ1-1; no definite D call. CDR3 protein: CASSLELGLNTEAFF. DNA of the CDR3: TGTGCCAGCAGCTTAGAGTTAGGGCTGAACACTGAAGCTTTCTTT.